The clone carrying this TCR beta chain came up a few times. What it binds is unknown. TCRbeta libraries were built with three rounds of nested PCR, modified from ARM-PCR. TCRdb ran MiXCR on the multiplex PCR reads and lists one entry per CDR3 protein. The sample lists 200,000 to 250,000 distinct CDR3 sequences; about two thirds were seen once. This entry is derived from a study of tumor and adjacent non-tumor tissue in lung cancer. Whole-study results and caveats: TCR diversity was significantly greater in tumor than normal lung tissue.

Germline V lookup: CDR1 SGHKS, CDR2 YYEKEE (reference sequence). Between the trimmed V and J ends, which lost 4 bases and 4 bases, there was a span of 13 bases. The CDR3 runs to 14 residues. No cell sorting was done before RNA was extracted from the tissue. The sequencing input was lung tumor tissue. The chain recombines TRBV5-5 with TRBJ2-3; D gene uncertain. The clonotype was recovered from a man aged 55 to 70 with non-small cell lung cancer. The CDR3 DNA sequence: TGTGCCAGCAGCGATCCCCGGGCGTCAGATACGCAGTATTTT. Encoded protein: CASSDPRASDTQYF.